This TCR beta chain was sequenced during a study of Tregs in tolerant kidney transplant recipients. The nonmyeloablative bone marrow transplants came from related graft donors, with transient mixed chimerism. Thawed PBMCs were FACS-sorted into unstimulated CD4+CD25+CD127- regulatory T cells, CD4+CD25- non-regulatory cells, CD4 and CD8 cells. Study-wide results and caveats: Findings come from small patient numbers and require larger validation. Nucleotide sequences could not be compared across some patients' samples due to primer changes. Expanding Tregs on activated donor B cells appeared to best identify donor-specific TCRbeta clones.

Germline V CDR1 and CDR2: LGHNA, YNFKEQ. Losses at the gene ends were 1 base for V and 4 bases for J; bases not matched to a gene: 15. This CDR3 has 19 residues. Notes on this clone: What it binds is not known.

The data were produced by immunoSEQ multiplex PCR, yet TCRdb's version contains in-frame clones alone and is incomplete. The sample comprises roughly 64,000 clones, more than 70% of which are singletons, and about 3.8% rests with the top ten. This clonotype originated in a human patient who received a combined kidney and bone marrow transplant. Some of these T cells may belong to the graft donor. The specimen comprised CD4+ T cells from blood (PBMCs), sampled 6 months after the transplant. The chain carries TRBV4-2 and TRBJ2-2; 7 bases match TRBD2. The CDR3: CASSQVTWGGTFGTGELFF. The CDR3 nucleotides are TGTGCCAGCAGCCAAGTAACGTGGGGGGGGACCTTTGGCACCGGGGAGCTGTTTTTT.